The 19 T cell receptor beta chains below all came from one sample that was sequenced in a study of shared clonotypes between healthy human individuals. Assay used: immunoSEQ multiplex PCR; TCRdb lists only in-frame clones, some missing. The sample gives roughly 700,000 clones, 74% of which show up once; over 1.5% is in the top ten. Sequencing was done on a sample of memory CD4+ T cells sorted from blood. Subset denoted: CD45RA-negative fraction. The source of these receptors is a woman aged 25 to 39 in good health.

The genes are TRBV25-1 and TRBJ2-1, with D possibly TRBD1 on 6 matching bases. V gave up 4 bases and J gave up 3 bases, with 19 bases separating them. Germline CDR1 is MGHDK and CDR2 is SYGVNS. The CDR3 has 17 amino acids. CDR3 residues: CASSVNRGRGGYNEQFF. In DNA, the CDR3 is TGTGCCAGCAGTGTAAATAGGGGGAGAGGTGGCTACAATGAGCAGTTCTTC.

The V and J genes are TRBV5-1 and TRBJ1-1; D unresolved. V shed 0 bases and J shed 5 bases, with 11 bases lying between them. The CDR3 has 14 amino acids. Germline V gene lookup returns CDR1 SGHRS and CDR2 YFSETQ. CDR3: CASSLVSSGTEAFF. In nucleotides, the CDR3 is TGCGCCAGCAGCTTGGTTTCCTCGGGGACTGAAGCTTTCTTT.

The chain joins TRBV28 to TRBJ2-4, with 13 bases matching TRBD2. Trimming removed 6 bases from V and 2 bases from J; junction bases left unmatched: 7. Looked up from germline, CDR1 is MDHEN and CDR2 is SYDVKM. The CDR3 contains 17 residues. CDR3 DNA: TGTGCCAGCAGCCGGACTAGCGGGAGTGTATCCAAAAACATTCAGTACTTC. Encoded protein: CASSRTSGSVSKNIQYF.

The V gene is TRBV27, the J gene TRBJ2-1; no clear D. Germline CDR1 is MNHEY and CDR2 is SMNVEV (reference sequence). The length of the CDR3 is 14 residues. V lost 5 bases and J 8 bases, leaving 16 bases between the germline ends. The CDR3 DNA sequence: TGTGCCAGCAGTCCTACGTGGGGTCCCTATGAGCAGTTCTTC. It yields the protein CASSPTWGPYEQFF.

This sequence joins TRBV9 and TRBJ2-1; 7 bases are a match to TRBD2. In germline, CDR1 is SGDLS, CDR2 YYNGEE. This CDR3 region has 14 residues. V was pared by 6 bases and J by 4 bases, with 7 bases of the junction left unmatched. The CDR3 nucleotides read TGTGCCAGCACACGTGGACTAGAATACAATGAGCAGTTCTTC. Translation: CASTRGLEYNEQFF. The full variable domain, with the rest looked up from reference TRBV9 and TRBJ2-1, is DSGVTQTPKHLITATGQRVTLRCSPRSGDLSVYWYQQSLDQGLQFLIQYYNGEERAKGNILERFSAQQFPDLHSELNLSSLELGDSALYFCASTRGLEYNEQFFGPGTRLTVL.

As DNA, the CDR3 is TGTGCCAGCAGCTTACCGGGACAGGAAAACTATGGCTACACCTTC. The encoded protein is CASSLPGQENYGYTF. The V gene is TRBV7-9, the J gene TRBJ1-2; TRBD1 matches at 8 bases. The V gene's germline CDR1 is SEHNR and CDR2 FQNEAQ (reference sequence). Trimming at V came to 2 bases and at J to 2 bases, leaving 4 bases not matched to a gene. There are 15 residues in the CDR3. Using reference TRBV7-9 and TRBJ1-2 for the parts outside the CDR3, the full variable domain is DTGVSQNPRHKITKRGQNVTFRCDPISEHNRLYWYRQTLGQGPEFLTYFQNEAQLEKSRLLSDRFSAERPKGSFSTLEIQRTEQGDSAMYLCASSLPGQENYGYTFGSGTRLTVV.

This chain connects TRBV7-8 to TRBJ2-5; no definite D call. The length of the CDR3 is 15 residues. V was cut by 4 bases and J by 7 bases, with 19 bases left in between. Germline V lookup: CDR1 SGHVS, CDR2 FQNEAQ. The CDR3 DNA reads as TGTGCCAGCAGCTCGAATACCTTTCAGTCCGGGACCCAGTACTTC. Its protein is CASSSNTFQSGTQYF.

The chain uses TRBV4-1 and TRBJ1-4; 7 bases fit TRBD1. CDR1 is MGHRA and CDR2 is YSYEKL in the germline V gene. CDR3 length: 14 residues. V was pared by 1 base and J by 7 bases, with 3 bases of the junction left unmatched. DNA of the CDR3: TGCGCCAGCAGCCAAGGGGACAGAGCTGAAAAACTGTTTTTT. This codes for CASSQGDRAEKLFF.

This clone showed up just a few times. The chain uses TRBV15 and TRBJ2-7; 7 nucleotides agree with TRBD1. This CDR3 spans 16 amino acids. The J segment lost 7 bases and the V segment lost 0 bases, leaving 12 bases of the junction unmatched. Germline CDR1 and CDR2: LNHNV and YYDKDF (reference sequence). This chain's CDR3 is CATSRDLAKGAREQYF. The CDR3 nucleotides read TGTGCCACCAGCAGAGATTTAGCTAAGGGGGCGAGGGAGCAGTACTTC. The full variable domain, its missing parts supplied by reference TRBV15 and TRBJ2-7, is DAMVIQNPRYQVTQFGKPVTLSCSQTLNHNVMYWYQQKSSQAPKLLFHYYDKDFNNEADTPDNFQSRRPNTSFCFLDIRSPGLGDTAMYLCATSRDLAKGAREQYFGPGTRLTVT.

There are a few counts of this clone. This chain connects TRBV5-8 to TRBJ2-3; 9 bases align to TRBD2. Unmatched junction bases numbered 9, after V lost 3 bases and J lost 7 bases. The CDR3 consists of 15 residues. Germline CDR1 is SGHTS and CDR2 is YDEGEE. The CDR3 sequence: CASSWGGTSSYTQYF. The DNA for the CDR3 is TGTGCCAGCAGCTGGGGCGGGACTAGCTCTTATACGCAGTATTTT. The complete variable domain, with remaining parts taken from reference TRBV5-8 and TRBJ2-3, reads EAGVTQSPTHLIKTRGQQATLRCSPISGHTSVYWYQQALGLGLQFLLWYDEGEERNRGNFPPRFSGRQFPNYSSELNVNALELEDSALYLCASSWGGTSSYTQYFGPGTRLTVL.

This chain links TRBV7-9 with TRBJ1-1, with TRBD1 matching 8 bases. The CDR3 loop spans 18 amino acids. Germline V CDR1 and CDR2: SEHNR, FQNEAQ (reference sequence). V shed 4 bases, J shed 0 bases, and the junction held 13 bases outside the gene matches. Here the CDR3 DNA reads TGTGCCAGCAGCTCACGGGACAGGCAAAACCTCATGAACACTGAAGCTTTCTTT. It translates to CASSSRDRQNLMNTEAFF.

CDR3: CSVVLAGGPFEQFF. CDR3 nucleotide sequence: TGCAGCGTTGTTTTAGCGGGAGGGCCTTTTGAGCAGTTCTTC. The chain carries TRBV29-1 and TRBJ2-1; TRBD2 matches at 11 bases. Germline V CDR1 and CDR2: SQVTM, ANQGSEA. The V segment lost 4 bases and the J segment 9 bases; nucleotides outside the gene matches: 8. The CDR3 runs to 14 residues.

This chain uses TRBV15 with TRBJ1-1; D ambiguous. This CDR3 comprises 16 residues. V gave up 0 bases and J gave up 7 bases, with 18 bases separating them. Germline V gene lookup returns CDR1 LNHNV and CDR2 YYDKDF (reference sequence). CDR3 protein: CATSRDYNERSYEAFF. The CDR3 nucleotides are TGTGCCACCAGCAGAGATTATAACGAAAGGTCGTATGAAGCTTTCTTT.

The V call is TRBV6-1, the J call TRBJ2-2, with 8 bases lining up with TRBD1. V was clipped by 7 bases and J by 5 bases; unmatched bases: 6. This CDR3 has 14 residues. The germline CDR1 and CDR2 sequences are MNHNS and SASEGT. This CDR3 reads CASTGQGATGELFF. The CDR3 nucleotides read TGTGCCAGCACCGGGCAGGGGGCTACCGGGGAGCTGTTTTTT.

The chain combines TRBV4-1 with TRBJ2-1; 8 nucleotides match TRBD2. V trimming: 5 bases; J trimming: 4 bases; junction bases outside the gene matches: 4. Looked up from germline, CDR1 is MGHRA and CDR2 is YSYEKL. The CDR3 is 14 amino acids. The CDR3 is CASSSSGSYNEQFF. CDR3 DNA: TGCGCCAGCAGCTCCAGCGGGAGTTACAATGAGCAGTTCTTC.

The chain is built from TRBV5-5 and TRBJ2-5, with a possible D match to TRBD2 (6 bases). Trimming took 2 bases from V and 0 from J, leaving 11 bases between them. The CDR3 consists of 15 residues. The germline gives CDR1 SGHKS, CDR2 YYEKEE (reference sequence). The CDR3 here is CASSFIGGNQETQYF. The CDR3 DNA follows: TGTGCCAGCAGCTTCATTGGCGGGAACCAAGAGACCCAGTACTTC. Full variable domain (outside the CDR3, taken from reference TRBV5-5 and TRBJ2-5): DAGVTQSPTHLIKTRGQQVTLRCSPISGHKSVSWYQQVLGQGPQFIFQYYEKEERGRGNFPDRFSARQFPNYSSELNVNALLLGDSALYLCASSFIGGNQETQYFGPGTRLLVL.

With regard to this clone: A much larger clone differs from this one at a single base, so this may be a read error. The CDR3 region is CASSLGTNYGYTF. In DNA form, the CDR3 reads TGTGCCAGCAGCTTAGGGACAAACTATGGCTACACCTTC. This rearrangement joins TRBV7-8 to TRBJ1-2; tentatively, D is TRBD1 (5 bases). Trimming shortened V by 1 base and J by 2 bases, and 5 bases separated the two germline ends. Germline V CDR1 and CDR2: SGHVS, FQNEAQ. CDR3 length: 13 amino acids.

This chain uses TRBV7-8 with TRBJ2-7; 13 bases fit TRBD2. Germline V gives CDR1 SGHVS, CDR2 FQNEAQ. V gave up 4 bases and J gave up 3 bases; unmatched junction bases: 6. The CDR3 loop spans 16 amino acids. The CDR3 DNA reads TGTGCCAGCAGCTCAACCGGGACTAGCGGGATCTACGAGCAGTACTTC. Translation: CASSSTGTSGIYEQYF.

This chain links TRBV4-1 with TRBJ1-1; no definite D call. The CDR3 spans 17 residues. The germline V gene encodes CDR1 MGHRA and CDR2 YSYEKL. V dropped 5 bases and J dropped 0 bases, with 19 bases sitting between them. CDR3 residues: CASSMRVGIDMNTEAFF. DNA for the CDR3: TGCGCCAGCAGCATGCGGGTGGGGATAGACATGAACACTGAAGCTTTCTTT.